The 28 T cell receptor beta chains presented below share a single source sample, sequenced in a study of cytomegalovirus exposure and HLA in healthy donors. TCRdb's table, derived via immunoSEQ multiplex PCR, lists solely in-frame clones and lacks some. This table holds some 90,000 clones, roughly 87% found once. Sequencing used PBMCs. The receptors here all came from a man between 18 and 29 years old in good health and CMV-seropositive.

This sequence joins TRBV5-1 and TRBJ2-3, with D possibly matching TRBD2 (6 bases). Trimming stripped 2 bases from V and 2 bases from J, with 18 bases between. Germline V lookup: CDR1 SGHRS, CDR2 YFSETQ. The CDR3 is 17 amino acids. This CDR3 reads CASSFSITGAFTDTQYF. DNA of the CDR3: TGCGCCAGCAGCTTTTCCATCACGGGAGCGTTCACAGATACGCAGTATTTT. The variable domain in full, completed from reference TRBV5-1 and TRBJ2-3, reads KAGVTQTPRYLIKTRGQQVTLSCSPISGHRSVSWYQQTPGQGLQFLFEYFSETQRNKGNFPGRFSGRQFSNSRSEMNVSTLELGDSALYLCASSFSITGAFTDTQYFGPGTRLTVL.

V and J are TRBV7-2 and TRBJ2-2; unclear D gene. The CDR3 runs to 13 residues. The V gene lost 2 bases and the J gene lost 5 bases, with 6 bases spanning the gap. Germline V gives CDR1 SGHTA, CDR2 FQGNSA. CDR3 nucleotides: TGTGCCAGCAGCTTATCGGTAACCGGGGAGCTGTTTTTT. It translates to CASSLSVTGELFF.

V usage is TRBV28 and J usage is TRBJ1-4, with D possibly matching TRBD1 (6 bases). The germline gives CDR1 MDHEN, CDR2 SYDVKM. The CDR3 is made up of 14 amino acids. Trimming cost V 2 bases and J 8 bases, with 12 bases left between them. This CDR3 reads CASSLPQGNEKLFF. The CDR3 DNA sequence: TGTGCCAGCAGTTTACCGCAGGGGAACGAAAAACTGTTTTTT.

The V call is TRBV25-1, the J call TRBJ2-1; weak D call: TRBD2 (6 bases). V was clipped by 3 bases and J by 3 bases, with 9 bases between them. Germline V gives CDR1 MGHDK, CDR2 SYGVNS. The CDR3 runs to 14 residues. The CDR3 region has the DNA TGTGCCAGCAGTGAGGGGGGAGACTACAATGAGCAGTTCTTC. It translates to CASSEGGDYNEQFF.

The CDR3 nucleotides are TGTGCCAGCAGTGGATACAGGGGTGCTGATGGTCAGCCCCAGCATTTT. Protein: CASSGYRGADGQPQHF. This chain links TRBV25-1 with TRBJ1-5; 7 bases fit TRBD1. Per germline, CDR1 MGHDK and CDR2 SYGVNS. The CDR3 runs 16 residues. V gave up 4 bases and J gave up 6 bases; unmatched junction bases: 12. Combining the CDR3 with reference TRBV25-1 and TRBJ1-5 gives the whole variable domain EADIYQTPRYLVIGTGKKITLECSQTMGHDKMYWYQQDPGMELHLIHYSYGVNSTEKGDLSSESTVSRIRTEHFPLTLESARPSHTSQYLCASSGYRGADGQPQHFGDGTRLSIL.

This clone appeared a single time. The rearrangement uses TRBV7-3 and TRBJ2-1, with TRBD2 matching 11 bases. The length of the CDR3 is 15 residues. V lost 4 bases to trimming and J lost 5 bases; unmatched junction nucleotides: 4. Germline assignment: CDR1 SGHTA and CDR2 FQGTGA. The CDR3 DNA sequence: TGTGCCAGCAGCTCTCAGACTAGCGGGGACAATGAGCAGTTCTTC. Translation gives CASSSQTSGDNEQFF.

This chain uses TRBV28 with TRBJ2-5; 8 nucleotides align to TRBD1. The CDR3 covers 19 residues. Germline V gene sequence: CDR1 MDHEN, CDR2 SYDVKM. Unmatched junction bases numbered 15, after V lost 3 bases and J lost 0 bases. CDR3 nucleotide sequence: TGTGCCAGCAGTTTTCCGCCAGGGGGCGGAGTCCGCCACCAAGAGACCCAGTACTTC. Its translation: CASSFPPGGGVRHQETQYF.

The chain couples TRBV27 to TRBJ1-2; TRBD1 is a possible D gene (6 bases). Trimming pared 4 bases from V and 6 bases from J, leaving 24 bases between. From germline, CDR1 is MNHEY and CDR2 SMNVEV (reference sequence). CDR3 size: 17 residues. The CDR3 is CASSWRAGVLDGDGYTF. In DNA form, the CDR3 reads TGTGCCAGCAGTTGGCGGGCAGGGGTCCTCGATGGTGATGGCTACACCTTC.

The CDR3 sequence is CASSLGLYEQYF. The CDR3 nucleotides read TGTGCCAGCAGTCTTGGCCTCTACGAGCAGTACTTC. This sequence joins TRBV2 and TRBJ2-7; D gene ambiguous. CDR1 is SNHLY and CDR2 is FYNNEI in the germline V gene. V was pared by 5 bases and J by 3 bases, with 8 bases between. CDR3 length: 12 residues. The full variable domain, rest sourced from reference TRBV2 and TRBJ2-7, is EPEVTQTPSHQVTQMGQEVILRCVPISNHLYFYWYRQILGQKVEFLVSFYNNEISEKSEIFDDQFSVERPDGSNFTLKIRSTKLEDSAMYFCASSLGLYEQYFGPGTRLTVT.

The J gene is TRBJ2-3, the V gene TRBV11-2; 9 positions agree with TRBD1. Trimming cost V 5 bases and J 2 bases; bases outside gene matches: 5. CDR1 SGHAT and CDR2 FQNNGV come from the germline V gene. The CDR3 sequence is 15 residues long. The CDR3 reads CASSPGTGNTDTQYF. DNA of the CDR3: TGTGCCAGCAGCCCGGGGACAGGGAACACAGATACGCAGTATTTT. The full variable domain, completed using reference TRBV11-2 and TRBJ2-3, is EAGVAQSPRYKIIEKRQSVAFWCNPISGHATLYWYQQILGQGPKLLIQFQNNGVVDDSQLPKDRFSAERLKGVDSTLKIQPAKLEDSAVYLCASSPGTGNTDTQYFGPGTRLTVL.

The chain carries TRBV7-2 and TRBJ1-1; 9 nucleotides agree with TRBD1. The CDR3 is 16 residues long. Per the germline V gene, CDR1 is SGHTA and CDR2 is FQGNSA. Unmatched junction bases numbered 6, after V lost 4 bases and J lost 0 bases. CDR3 loop: CASSYQQGAMNTEAFF. The CDR3 DNA reads as TGTGCCAGCAGCTATCAACAGGGGGCTATGAACACTGAAGCTTTCTTT.

The chain joins TRBV27 to TRBJ1-5; D remains ambiguous. Between the trimmed V and J ends, which lost 2 bases and 4 bases, there was a span of 3 bases. From germline, CDR1 is MNHEY and CDR2 SMNVEV (reference sequence). The CDR3 is 12 residues long. In DNA, the CDR3 is TGTGCCAGCAGTTTACCGAATCAGCCCCAGCATTTT. Protein sequence: CASSLPNQPQHF.

The V gene is TRBV6-6, the J gene TRBJ2-3; D perhaps matches TRBD2 (6 bases). From germline, CDR1 is MNHNY and CDR2 SVGAGI (reference sequence). V lost 6 bases, J lost 2 bases, and 18 bases lay in between. The CDR3 is 16 residues long. The CDR3 bases are TGTGCCAGCAGCTATGGGACTTCCTCTCACACAGATACGCAGTATTTT. Its protein is CASSYGTSSHTDTQYF.

V and J are TRBV5-1 and TRBJ2-5; 7 bases fit TRBD2. Germline CDR1 and CDR2: SGHRS and YFSETQ. The CDR3 sequence is 16 residues long. With V trimmed by 0 bases and J by 1 base, 6 bases remained unmatched. The CDR3 sequence: CASSLVGGPGQETQYF. The CDR3 region has the DNA TGCGCCAGCAGCTTGGTGGGAGGGCCAGGCCAAGAGACCCAGTACTTC. The variable domain in full, completed from reference TRBV5-1 and TRBJ2-5, reads KAGVTQTPRYLIKTRGQQVTLSCSPISGHRSVSWYQQTPGQGLQFLFEYFSETQRNKGNFPGRFSGRQFSNSRSEMNVSTLELGDSALYLCASSLVGGPGQETQYFGPGTRLLVL.

The J gene is TRBJ1-5, the V gene TRBV7-2, with 9 bases matching TRBD1. The CDR3 runs to 13 residues. Germline V lookup: CDR1 SGHTA, CDR2 FQGNSA. The V segment lost 8 bases and the J segment 7 bases; nucleotides outside the gene matches: 6. The CDR3 is CASGYRGQQPQHF. The CDR3, as DNA: TGTGCCAGCGGATACAGGGGGCAACAGCCCCAGCATTTT. Complete variable domain (other parts from reference TRBV7-2 and TRBJ1-5): GAGVSQSPSNKVTEKGKDVELRCDPISGHTALYWYRQSLGQGLEFLIYFQGNSAPDKSGLPSDRFSAERTGGSVSTLTIQRTQQEDSAVYLCASGYRGQQPQHFGDGTRLSIL.

V usage is TRBV5-5 and J usage is TRBJ2-3; 8 bases are a match to TRBD1. CDR3 length: 16 residues. V was pared by 3 bases and J by 2 bases, with 8 bases of the junction left unmatched. Germline V gives CDR1 SGHKS, CDR2 YYEKEE (reference sequence). This chain's CDR3 is CASSSAGRGHTDTQYF. The CDR3 DNA reads as TGTGCCAGCAGCTCGGCAGGCAGGGGGCACACAGATACGCAGTATTTT.

A single count supports this clone. The V and J genes are TRBV7-6 and TRBJ2-5; possibly TRBD2 for D (6 bases). Trimming removed 1 base from V and 4 bases from J, with 16 bases in between. From germline, CDR1 is SGHVS and CDR2 FNYEAQ. The CDR3 runs 16 residues. CDR3 loop: CASSLETSGWVETQYF. CDR3 nucleotide sequence: TGTGCCAGCAGCTTAGAGACTAGTGGCTGGGTAGAGACCCAGTACTTC. The full variable domain, in which reference TRBV7-6 and TRBJ2-5 provide the parts outside the CDR3, is GAGVSQSPRYKVTKRGQDVALRCDPISGHVSLYWYRQALGQGPEFLTYFNYEAQQDKSGLPNDRFSAERPEGSISTLTIQRTEQRDSAMYRCASSLETSGWVETQYFGPGTRLLVL.

V and J are TRBV7-3 and TRBJ2-1; D may be TRBD1 (6 bases). The CDR3 is 14 amino acids. Germline CDR1 and CDR2: SGHTA and FQGTGA. Deletions cut 5 bases from V and 0 bases from J, with 8 bases between. The CDR3 coding sequence is TGTGCCAGCAGCACGGACAGCTCCTACAATGAGCAGTTCTTC. Its protein is CASSTDSSYNEQFF.

V gene TRBV7-9 combines with J gene TRBJ2-3; D is perhaps TRBD2 (5 bases). The V end was cut by 5 bases, the J end by 6 bases, with 15 bases between. The CDR3 loop spans 14 amino acids. Germline CDR1 is SEHNR and CDR2 is FQNEAQ (reference sequence). The CDR3 loop reads CASSRSLGSDTQYF. CDR3 nucleotide sequence: TGTGCCAGCAGCCGCTCGTTGGGGAGTGATACGCAGTATTTT.

This sequence joins TRBV18 and TRBJ2-7; D possibly corresponds to TRBD2 (6 bases). Germline values: CDR1 KGHSH, CDR2 LQKENI. CDR3 length equals 16 residues. Trimming removed 3 bases from V and 2 bases from J, with 17 bases in between. CDR3 region: CASSPRIAAVPYEQYF. DNA for the CDR3: TGTGCCAGCTCACCTCGGATAGCGGCCGTACCCTACGAGCAGTACTTC.

The chain combines TRBV7-9 with TRBJ2-7; 7 nucleotides align to TRBD1. Germline V lookup: CDR1 SEHNR, CDR2 FQNEAQ (reference sequence). Trimming cost V 5 bases and J 3 bases; bases outside gene matches: 16. The CDR3 has 17 amino acids. This CDR3 reads CASSHSFGTAIFYEQYF. The CDR3 DNA is TGTGCCAGCAGCCACTCCTTCGGGACAGCGATCTTCTACGAGCAGTACTTC.

This chain connects TRBV27 to TRBJ2-1; D possibly corresponds to TRBD2 (6 bases). This CDR3 is built from 12 residues. Germline values: CDR1 MNHEY, CDR2 SMNVEV (reference sequence). Deletions cut 5 bases from V and 6 bases from J, with 8 bases between. DNA of the CDR3: TGTGCCAGCAGTCAGGGAGGCAATGAGCAGTTCTTC. Encoded protein: CASSQGGNEQFF.

V is TRBV5-4 and J is TRBJ1-2; TRBD1 matches at 11 bases. This CDR3 spans 14 amino acids. After removal of 0 bases from V and 8 bases from J, the junction contained 3 bases not matched to a gene. Germline lookup yields CDR1 SGHNT and CDR2 YYREEE (reference sequence). In DNA form, the CDR3 reads TGTGCCAGCAGCTTGGCCGGGACAGGGGGAGGCTACACCTTC. It encodes CASSLAGTGGGYTF.

This chain links TRBV15 with TRBJ2-7, with D possibly matching TRBD1 (6 bases). From germline, CDR1 is LNHNV and CDR2 YYDKDF (reference sequence). V was cut by 1 base and J by 2 bases, with 12 bases left in between. The CDR3 sequence is 15 residues long. CDR3 sequence (DNA): TGTGCCACCAGCAGAGGAAGGGGGAAGGCCTACGAGCAGTACTTC. This translates into CATSRGRGKAYEQYF.

This chain connects TRBV27 to TRBJ2-7; 9 nucleotides match TRBD1. CDR1 is MNHEY, CDR2 SMNVEV, per germline (reference sequence). J was trimmed by 5 bases and V by 6 bases; bases with no gene match: 5. This CDR3 is 13 amino acids long. The CDR3, as DNA: TGTGCCAGCAGAGGGACAGGGATCGACGAGCAGTACTTC. Its translation is CASRGTGIDEQYF.

This chain links TRBV28 with TRBJ2-7, with 7 bases that match TRBD1. The CDR3 is made up of 13 amino acids. V dropped 6 bases and J dropped 2; count of bases not matched to a gene: 4. Germline CDR1 MDHEN, CDR2 SYDVKM. CDR3 bases: TGTGCCAGCAGCCCGGGACAGACCTACGAGCAGTACTTC. Amino acid sequence: CASSPGQTYEQYF. The full variable domain, completed using reference TRBV28 and TRBJ2-7, is DVKVTQSSRYLVKRTGEKVFLECVQDMDHENMFWYRQDPGLGLRLIYFSYDVKMKEKGDIPEGYSVSREKKERFSLILESASTNQTSMYLCASSPGQTYEQYFGPGTRLTVT.

This clone was observed once. The CDR3 loop reads CASSFTSGSYNEQFF. In DNA, the CDR3 is TGTGCCAGCAGTTTTACTAGCGGGAGCTACAATGAGCAGTTCTTC. This chain connects TRBV28 to TRBJ2-1; 11 bases map to TRBD2. There are 15 residues in the CDR3. Trimming removed 3 bases from V and 3 bases from J; junction bases left unmatched: 1. Germline V gene lookup returns CDR1 MDHEN and CDR2 SYDVKM.

The chain employs TRBV21-1 and TRBJ1-3; TRBD1 was called by the table and not checked on the DNA. TRBV21-1 is a pseudogene. The CDR3 is 16 amino acids. The CDR3 bases are TGTGCCAGCAGCAAATCAGGCAGCCTCTCTGGAAACACCATATATTTT. This sequence encodes CASSKSGSLSGNTIYF.